The source of this T cell receptor (beta chain) is a study of cytomegalovirus exposure and HLA in healthy donors. Sampled while nominally healthy, donors likely had unrecorded immune exposures. V lost 8 bases, J lost 0 bases, and 3 bases stayed unmatched. Germline CDR1 LNHDA, CDR2 SQIVND (reference sequence). The CDR3 spans 14 residues. Regarding the study as a whole: Testing in vitro showed a few CMV-associated chains specific for CMV antigens. Accurate prediction of most subjects' HLA-A and HLA-B alleles from TCR beta sequences was reported. CMV serostatus was the sole immune exposure data available.

Vbeta (60) and Jbeta (13) primers were used in the PCR. The data were produced by immunoSEQ multiplex PCR, yet TCRdb's version contains in-frame clones alone and is incomplete. The profile shows 150,000 to 170,000 clones, about 80% of them singletons. A word on this clone: The antigen is undetermined.

The chain uses TRBV19 and TRBJ1-4; 7 bases match TRBD1. This clonotype originated in a man younger than 45 in good health and CMV-seropositive. Sequences were obtained from PBMCs. CDR3 amino acids: CASGTVATNEKLFF. CDR3 DNA: TGTGCCAGTGGGACAGTTGCAACTAATGAAAAACTGTTTTTT. Full variable domain (rest looked up from reference TRBV19 and TRBJ1-4): DGGITQSPKYLFRKEGQNVTLSCEQNLNHDAMYWYRQDPGQGLRLIYYSQIVNDFQKGDIAEGYSVSREKKESFPLTVTSAQKNPTAFYLCASGTVATNEKLFFGSGTQLSVL.